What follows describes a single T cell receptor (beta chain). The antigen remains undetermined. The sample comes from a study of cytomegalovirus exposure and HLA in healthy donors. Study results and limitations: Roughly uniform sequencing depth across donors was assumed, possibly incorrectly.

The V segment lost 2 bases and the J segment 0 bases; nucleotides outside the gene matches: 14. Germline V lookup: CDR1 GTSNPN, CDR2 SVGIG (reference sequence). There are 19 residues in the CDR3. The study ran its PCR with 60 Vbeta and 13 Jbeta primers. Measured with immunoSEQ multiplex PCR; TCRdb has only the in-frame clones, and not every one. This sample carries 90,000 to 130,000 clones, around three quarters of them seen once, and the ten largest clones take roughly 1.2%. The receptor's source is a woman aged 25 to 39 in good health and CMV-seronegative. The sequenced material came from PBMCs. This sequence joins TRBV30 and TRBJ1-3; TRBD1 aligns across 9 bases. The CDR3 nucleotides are TGTGCCTGGAGTAAGGGACAGGGCACTACTCGTTTCTCTGGAAACACCATATATTTT. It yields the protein CAWSKGQGTTRFSGNTIYF.